This is a list of T cell receptor beta chains from one sample in a study of CD8+ T cells in alopecia areata. Sequenced by immunoSEQ multiplex PCR; TCRdb stores in-frame clones only, minus some. The repertoire holds roughly 120,000 clones, approximately 58% seen once, with around 2.8% in the top ten. The sequencing sample was made of CD4+ T cells sorted from blood. The receptors derive from a human donor in good health. The CDR3 runs from the conserved cysteine through the conserved F or W. Fields, in order: V gene, J gene, D gene, CDR3 protein. D genes are given only for firm matches.

TRBV29-1,TRBJ1-1,NA,CSAPGAGDLSEAFF
TRBV7-9,TRBJ1-5,TRBD1,CASSRQGNQPQHF
TRBV29-1,TRBJ1-5,NA,CSVVERSNQPQHF
TRBV29-1,TRBJ1-1,NA,CSVGGGNRNTEAFF
TRBV29-1,TRBJ1-1,NA,CSALNTEAFF
TRBV13,TRBJ2-3,NA,CASSWTDTQYF
TRBV30,TRBJ2-7,NA,CAWSVDLRGEQYF
TRBV6-5,TRBJ2-3,NA,CASSYRRGGGTDTQYF
TRBV29-1,TRBJ2-2,TRBD2,CSVVLNSALAGGTGELFF
TRBV5-7,TRBJ2-1,TRBD2,CASSPSGASSYNEQFF
TRBV29-1,TRBJ1-1,NA,CSVVTVNTEAFF
TRBV19,TRBJ2-2,NA,CASSPQGRTGELFF
TRBV30,TRBJ2-1,NA,CAWRNGVYNEQFF